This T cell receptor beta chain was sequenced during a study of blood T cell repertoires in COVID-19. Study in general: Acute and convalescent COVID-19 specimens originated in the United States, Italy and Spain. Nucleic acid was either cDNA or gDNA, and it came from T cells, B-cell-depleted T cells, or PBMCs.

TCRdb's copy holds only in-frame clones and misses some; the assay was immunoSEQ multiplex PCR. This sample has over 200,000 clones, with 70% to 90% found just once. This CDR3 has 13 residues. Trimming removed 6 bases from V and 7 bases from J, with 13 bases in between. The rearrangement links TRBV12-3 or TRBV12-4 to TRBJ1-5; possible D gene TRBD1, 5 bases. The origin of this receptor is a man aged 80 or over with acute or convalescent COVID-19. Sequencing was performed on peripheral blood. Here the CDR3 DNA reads TGTGCCAGCAGGGGGCAGGGTGGGCAGCCCCAGCATTTT. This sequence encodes CASRGQGGQPQHF.